This TCR beta chain stems from a study of blood T cell repertoires in COVID-19. Looking at the study overall: The study drew acute and convalescent COVID-19 samples from the United States, Italy and Spain. Nucleic acid was either cDNA or gDNA, and it came from T cells, B-cell-depleted T cells, or PBMCs.

The germline V gene encodes CDR1 MNHEY and CDR2 SMNVEV (reference sequence). V lost 6 bases to trimming and J lost 0 bases, with 14 bases between them. This CDR3 region has 15 residues. Methods used by the authors: It was from reference gene primer amplification that nucleated cell counts were estimated. Assay: immunoSEQ multiplex PCR; the TCRdb copy retains only in-frame clones and omits some. That table furnishes V, J and clone size, whereas the DNA furnished D and trimming. This sample yields around 80,000 clones, of which 84% are seen a single time; around 14% belongs to the top ten. V is TRBV27 and J is TRBJ1-2, with a weak D call TRBD1 (5 bases). The sample taken for sequencing was peripheral blood. The clonotype originates from a human donor in a cohort sampled during active COVID-19. CDR3 DNA: TGTGCCAGCAGGCCCATAGGGGCCGCTAACTATGGCTACACCTTC. Translation gives CASRPIGAANYGYTF.